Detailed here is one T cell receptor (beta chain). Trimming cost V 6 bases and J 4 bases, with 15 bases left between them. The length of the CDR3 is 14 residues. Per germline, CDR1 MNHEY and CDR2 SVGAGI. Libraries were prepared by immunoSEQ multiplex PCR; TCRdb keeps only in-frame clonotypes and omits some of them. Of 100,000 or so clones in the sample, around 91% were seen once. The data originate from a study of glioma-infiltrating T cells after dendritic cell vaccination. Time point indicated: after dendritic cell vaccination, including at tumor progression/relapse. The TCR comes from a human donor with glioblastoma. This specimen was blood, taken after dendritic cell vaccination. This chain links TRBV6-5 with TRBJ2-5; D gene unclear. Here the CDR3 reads CASSHPVSPETQYF. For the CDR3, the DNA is TGTGCCAGCAGCCACCCGGTTTCCCCAGAGACCCAGTACTTC.